This T cell receptor (beta chain) was obtained from a study of T-cell reconstitution after alpha-beta-depleted transplantation in children. Regarding the study as a whole: It was surviving recipient T cells and thymic progenitors that gave some patients high TCRbeta diversity at day 60. Several hundred expanded graft clones reportedly gave rise to the alpha-beta T cells present about two months after transplant.

There are a few counts of this clonotype. Its antigen remains unidentified. The authors prepared the TCRbeta library with unique molecular identifiers. One entry per CDR3 protein results from TCRdb running MiXCR on the PCR reads. The table lists about 590,000 distinct CDR3 sequences, 10% to 15% of them singletons. Between the trimmed V and J ends, which lost 6 bases and 1 base, there was a span of 21 bases. In germline, CDR1 is SQVTM, CDR2 ANQGSEA. The CDR3 runs to 16 residues. The rearrangement joins TRBV29-1 to TRBJ2-5, with D perhaps TRBD1 or TRBD2 (5 bases each). The sequenced sample was PBMCs, mostly from graft donor cells, obtained 360 days after TCRalphabeta/CD19-depleted stem cell transplant. The clonotype comes from a male patient between 5 and 17 years old who had a stem cell transplant for acute myeloid leukemia, so the T cells may come from the graft donor. The CDR3 DNA reads as TGCAGCGTCACGGGGACGGGGCTAGAGATCCAAGAGACCCAGTACTTC. Translated: CSVTGTGLEIQETQYF.